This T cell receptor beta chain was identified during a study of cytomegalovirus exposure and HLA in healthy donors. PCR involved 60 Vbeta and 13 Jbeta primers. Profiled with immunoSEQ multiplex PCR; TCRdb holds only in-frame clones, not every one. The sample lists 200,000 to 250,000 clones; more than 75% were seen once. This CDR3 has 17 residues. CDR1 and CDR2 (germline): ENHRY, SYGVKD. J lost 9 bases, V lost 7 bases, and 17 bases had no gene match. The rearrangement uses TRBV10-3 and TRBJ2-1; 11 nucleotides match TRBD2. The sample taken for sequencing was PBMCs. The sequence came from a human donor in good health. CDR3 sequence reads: CAINPNRVAGGDGEQFF. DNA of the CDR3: TGTGCCATCAACCCCAACAGGGTAGCGGGAGGGGACGGTGAGCAGTTCTTC.